The 18 T cell receptor beta chains listed next were all sequenced from one sample in a study of CD8 T cells in ankylosing spondylitis. MiXCR was run by TCRdb on the 5' RACE reads, yielding one entry per CDR3 protein. The profile covers 150,000 to 200,000 distinct CDR3 sequences, with about an eighth appearing a single time and roughly 9.6% taken by the ten largest. The sequenced sample consisted of blood, either unsorted or a sorted T cell fraction (not recorded which). The receptors originated from a female donor with ankylosing spondylitis or in good health (not recorded which).

A remark on this clonotype: One end of the junction does not line up with germline, which may come from a read error. The chain couples TRBV20-1 to TRBJ2-1, with TRBD1 as a possible D gene (6 bases). CDR1 is DFQATT and CDR2 is SNEGSKA in the germline V gene (reference sequence). CDR3 size: 17 residues. CDR3 region: CGASRFGRPGHINEQFF. The CDR3 DNA reads as TGCGGTGCTAGTCGATTTGGGAGACCGGGACATATCAATGAGCAGTTCTTC.

About this clonotype: One junction end does not reproduce the germline sequence, and a read error may be involved. The V call is TRBV20-1, the J call TRBJ2-1; 9 bases match TRBD2. The CDR3 contains 16 residues. Germline assignment: CDR1 DFQATT and CDR2 SNEGSKA (reference sequence). The CDR3 is CSARAHTGLASNGQFF. The CDR3 region has the DNA TGCAGTGCTAGAGCGCATACGGGACTAGCCTCCAATGGGCAGTTCTTC.

The chain combines TRBV6-1 with TRBJ2-7; 10 bases align to TRBD2. CDR3 length equals 16 residues. CDR1 is MNHNS, CDR2 SASEGT, per germline. V lost 6 bases, J lost 5 bases, and 13 bases stayed unmatched. CDR3 sequence: CASSGNLAGVVHEQYF. The CDR3 DNA follows: TGTGCCAGCAGCGGAAATCTAGCGGGAGTTGTGCACGAGCAGTACTTC.

This clonotype was counted ten times or more. V is TRBV6-1 and J is TRBJ2-7, with D possibly matching TRBD2 (6 bases). The V gene lost 7 bases and the J gene lost 7 bases, with 26 bases spanning the gap. CDR3 size: 16 residues. Germline assignment: CDR1 MNHNS and CDR2 SASEGT. Here the CDR3 DNA reads TGTGCCAGCAAGTCGACTTTGTCGGGAGCGCCCTGGGAGCAGTACTTC. Amino acids: CASKSTLSGAPWEQYF.

This clonotype came up a few times. This chain joins TRBV15 and TRBJ2-3; D assignment may be TRBD1 or TRBD2 (5 bases each). V lost 3 bases and J lost 5, with 27 bases in between. Looked up from germline, CDR1 is LNHNV and CDR2 is YYDKDF (reference sequence). This CDR3 has 19 amino acids. The DNA of the CDR3 is TGTGCCACCAGCAGCCTCTACACCCCGGGGCAGGTTCATGGAGATACGCAGTATTTT. Translation gives CATSSLYTPGQVHGDTQYF.

This clonotype was recorded at least ten times. V and J are TRBV12-3 or TRBV12-4 and TRBJ2-1, with D possibly TRBD2 on 6 matching bases. V lost 8 bases to trimming and J lost 7 bases, with 21 bases between them. The CDR3 has 15 residues. For the CDR3, the DNA is TGTGCCAGCTCCACCGGGGACTTGCCAAGGAATGAGCAGTTCTTC. Protein product: CASSTGDLPRNEQFF.

This clonotype was seen a few times. The V gene is TRBV14, the J gene TRBJ2-2, with TRBD1 matching over 7 bases. Germline-derived CDR1 and CDR2 are SGHDN and FVKESK. The CDR3 length is 14 residues. Unmatched junction bases numbered 9, after V lost 3 bases and J lost 11 bases. CDR3 region: CASSHTGVKSELFF. The CDR3 DNA reads as TGTGCCAGCAGCCACACAGGGGTAAAAAGCGAGCTGTTTTTT. Drawing the rest from reference TRBV14 and TRBJ2-2, the complete variable domain is EAGVTQFPSHSVIEKGQTVTLRCDPISGHDNLYWYRRVMGKEIKFLLHFVKESKQDESGMPNNRFLAERTGGTYSTLKVQPAELEDSGVYFCASSHTGVKSELFFGEGSRLTVL.

This chain joins TRBV18 and TRBJ2-2; D is perhaps TRBD1 (6 bases). The CDR3 sequence is 14 residues long. The germline V and J ends were trimmed by 8 bases and 3 bases, with 13 bases remaining between them. Per germline, CDR1 KGHSH and CDR2 LQKENI. This chain's CDR3 is CASQYREYTGELFF. The CDR3, as DNA: TGTGCCAGCCAGTACAGGGAATACACCGGGGAGCTGTTTTTT.

In this sample, this clonotype turned up a few times. This chain joins TRBV15 and TRBJ2-3; 8 nucleotides align to TRBD2. Looked up from germline, CDR1 is LNHNV and CDR2 is YYDKDF (reference sequence). The CDR3 is 17 residues long. The junction had 10 bases not matched to a gene; V was cut back by 0 bases and J by 5 bases. The CDR3 loop is CATSREMTGGRGDTQYF. CDR3 DNA: TGTGCCACCAGCAGAGAGATGACGGGAGGGCGGGGAGATACGCAGTATTTT.

Many counts were recorded for this clonotype. A read error may account for a junction end that differs from germline. The gene calls are TRBV20-1 and TRBJ2-7; D uncertain. The germline V gene has CDR1 DFQATT and CDR2 SNEGSKA (reference sequence). The CDR3 runs 10 residues. The chain's CDR3 is CSAGPGPQHF. DNA of the CDR3: TGCAGTGCTGGACCCGGGCCACAGCACTTC.

The V call is TRBV11-2, the J call TRBJ2-4; D might be TRBD2 (5 bases). V was cut by 5 bases and J by 9 bases, with 17 bases left in between. The CDR3 is 14 residues long. Germline V gene data show CDR1 as SGHAT and CDR2 as FQNNGV. The CDR3 coding sequence is TGTGCCAGCAGCCCAGAGCGGCGATGGGGCATTCAGTACTTC. Its protein product is CASSPERRWGIQYF.

As concerns this clonotype: This may stem from a read error, because a much larger clone lies one nucleotide away. V and J are TRBV6-2 or TRBV6-3 and TRBJ2-3; TRBD2 matches 13 bases. Trimming cost V 4 bases and J 9 bases; bases outside gene matches: 13. The CDR3 has 17 amino acids. In germline, CDR1 is MNHEY, CDR2 SVGEGT. The CDR3 nucleotides read TGTGCCAGCAGTTCTACCAGGACTAGCGGGAGAGAGGGCACGCAGTATTTT. Amino acids: CASSSTRTSGREGTQYF.

This clonotype was seen a few times. This chain joins TRBV19 and TRBJ1-2; D unresolved. This CDR3 spans 13 amino acids. Germline values: CDR1 LNHDA, CDR2 SQIVND (reference sequence). V lost 5 bases and J lost 5, with 12 bases in between. The chain's CDR3 is CASSLSGRYGYTF. As DNA, the CDR3 is TGTGCCAGTAGTCTCTCCGGGAGATATGGCTACACCTTC. The whole variable domain, remainder taken from reference TRBV19 and TRBJ1-2, is DGGITQSPKYLFRKEGQNVTLSCEQNLNHDAMYWYRQDPGQGLRLIYYSQIVNDFQKGDIAEGYSVSREKKESFPLTVTSAQKNPTAFYLCASSLSGRYGYTFGSGTRLTVV.

This clonotype was counted many times. The J gene is TRBJ2-1, the V gene TRBV5-1; 12 positions agree with TRBD2. Germline assignment: CDR1 SGHRS and CDR2 YFSETQ. V dropped 3 bases and J dropped 2; count of bases not matched to a gene: 15. There are 20 residues in the CDR3. CDR3 nucleotide sequence: TGCGCCAGCAGCTCCCAGGGACTAGCGGGTGTACGCTTCACCTACAATGAGCAGTTCTTC. Encoded protein: CASSSQGLAGVRFTYNEQFF.

This clonotype was seen ten or more times. The V gene is TRBV12-3 or TRBV12-4, the J gene TRBJ2-7; TRBD1 is a possible D gene (6 bases). V was shortened by 5 bases and J by 0 bases, with 8 bases between the two germline ends. The CDR3 contains 13 residues. CDR3 amino acids: CASSGTSSYEQYF. CDR3 coding DNA: TGTGCCAGCAGTGGGACATCCTCCTACGAGCAGTACTTC.

This clonotype was observed many times. The rearrangement joins TRBV7-8 to TRBJ1-1; D gene ambiguous. The V gene's germline CDR1 is SGHVS and CDR2 FQNEAQ. The CDR3 covers 13 residues. V was trimmed by 2 bases and J by 1 base, leaving 5 bases between them. CDR3 region: CASSLTRNTEAFF. DNA of the CDR3: TGTGCCAGCAGCTTAACCCGGAACACTGAAGCTTTCTTT.

This clonotype appeared many times. This rearrangement joins TRBV12-3 or TRBV12-4 to TRBJ2-1; tentative D call: TRBD1 (6 bases). This CDR3 spans 15 amino acids. Trimming cost V 3 bases and J 1 base, with 10 bases left between them. The CDR3 bases are TGTGCCAGCAGTTTCGCCAGGGGATCCTACAATGAGCAGTTCTTC. Amino acid sequence: CASSFARGSYNEQFF.

The chain joins TRBV5-1 to TRBJ2-3; 7 bases align to TRBD2. CDR1 and CDR2 from the germline V gene are SGHRS and YFSETQ. Losses at the gene ends were 2 bases for V and 8 bases for J; bases not matched to a gene: 17. The CDR3 covers 17 residues. CDR3 protein: CASSFGLVTSEEGTQYF. In nucleotides, the CDR3 is TGCGCCAGCAGCTTTGGATTGGTTACTAGCGAGGAGGGTACGCAGTATTTT.